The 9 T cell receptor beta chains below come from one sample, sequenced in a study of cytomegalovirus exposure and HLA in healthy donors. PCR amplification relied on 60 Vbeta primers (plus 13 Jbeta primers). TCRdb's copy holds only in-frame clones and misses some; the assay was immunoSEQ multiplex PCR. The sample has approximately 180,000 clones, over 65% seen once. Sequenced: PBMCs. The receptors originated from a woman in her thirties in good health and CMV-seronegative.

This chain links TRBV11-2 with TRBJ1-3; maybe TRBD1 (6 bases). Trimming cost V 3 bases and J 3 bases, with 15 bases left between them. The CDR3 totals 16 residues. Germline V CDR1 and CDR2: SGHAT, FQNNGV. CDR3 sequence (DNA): TGTGCCAGCAGCTTGATACAGGGAGGGTATGGAAACACCATATATTTT. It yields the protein CASSLIQGGYGNTIYF.

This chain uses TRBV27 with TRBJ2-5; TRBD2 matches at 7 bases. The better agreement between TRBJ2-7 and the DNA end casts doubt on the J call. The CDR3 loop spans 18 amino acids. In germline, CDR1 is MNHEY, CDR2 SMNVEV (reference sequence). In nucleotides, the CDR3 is TGTGCCAGCAGTTCCCCGACCCCACTTGCGGGAGTTCCCTACGAGCAGTACTTC. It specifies CASSSPTPLAGVPYEQYF.

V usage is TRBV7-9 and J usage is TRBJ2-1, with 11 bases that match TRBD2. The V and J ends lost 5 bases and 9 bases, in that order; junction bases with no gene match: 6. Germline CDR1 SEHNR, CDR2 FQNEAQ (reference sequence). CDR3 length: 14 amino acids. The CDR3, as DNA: TGTGCCAGCAGCCCAGGGACTAGCGGTCGTGAGCAGTTCTTC. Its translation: CASSPGTSGREQFF.

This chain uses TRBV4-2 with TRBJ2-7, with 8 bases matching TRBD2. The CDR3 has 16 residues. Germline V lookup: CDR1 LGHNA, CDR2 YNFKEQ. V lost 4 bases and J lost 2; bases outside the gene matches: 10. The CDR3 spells CASSPLSVAGTYEQYF. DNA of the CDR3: TGTGCCAGCAGCCCCCTTTCGGTAGCGGGGACCTACGAGCAGTACTTC.

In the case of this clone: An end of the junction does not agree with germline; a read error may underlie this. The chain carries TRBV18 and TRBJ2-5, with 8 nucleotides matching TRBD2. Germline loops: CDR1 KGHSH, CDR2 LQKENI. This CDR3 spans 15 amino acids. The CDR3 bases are TGTGCCAGCTCCCTCAGGGCAGCGGGGGCATTTCGAGGGGACTTC. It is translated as CASSLRAAGAFRGDF.

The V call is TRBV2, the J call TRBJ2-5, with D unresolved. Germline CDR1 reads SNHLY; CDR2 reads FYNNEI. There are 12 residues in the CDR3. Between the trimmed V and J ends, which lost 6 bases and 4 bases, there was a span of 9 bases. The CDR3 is CASRAYIETQYF. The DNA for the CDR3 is TGTGCCAGCAGAGCTTATATAGAGACCCAGTACTTC. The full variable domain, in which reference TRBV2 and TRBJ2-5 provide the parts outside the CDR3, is EPEVTQTPSHQVTQMGQEVILRCVPISNHLYFYWYRQILGQKVEFLVSFYNNEISEKSEIFDDQFSVERPDGSNFTLKIRSTKLEDSAMYFCASRAYIETQYFGPGTRLLVL.

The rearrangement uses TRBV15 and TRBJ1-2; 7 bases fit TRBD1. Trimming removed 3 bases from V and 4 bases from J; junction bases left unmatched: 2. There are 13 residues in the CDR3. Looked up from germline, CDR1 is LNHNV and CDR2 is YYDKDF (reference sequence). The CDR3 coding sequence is TGTGCCACCAGCAGGACAGGGTCCTATGGCTACACCTTC. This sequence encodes CATSRTGSYGYTF.

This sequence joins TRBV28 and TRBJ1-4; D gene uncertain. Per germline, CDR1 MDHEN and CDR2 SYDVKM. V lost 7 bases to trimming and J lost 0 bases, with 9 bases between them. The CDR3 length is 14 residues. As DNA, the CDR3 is TGTGCCAGCACCTCGGTTGCAACTAATGAAAAACTGTTTTTT. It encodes CASTSVATNEKLFF.

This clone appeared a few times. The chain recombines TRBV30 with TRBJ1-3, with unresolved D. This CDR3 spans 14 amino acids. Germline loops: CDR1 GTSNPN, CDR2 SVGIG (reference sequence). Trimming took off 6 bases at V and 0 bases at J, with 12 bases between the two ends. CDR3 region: CACQPGVSGNTIYF. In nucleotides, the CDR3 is TGTGCCTGCCAACCAGGCGTCTCTGGAAACACCATATATTTT.